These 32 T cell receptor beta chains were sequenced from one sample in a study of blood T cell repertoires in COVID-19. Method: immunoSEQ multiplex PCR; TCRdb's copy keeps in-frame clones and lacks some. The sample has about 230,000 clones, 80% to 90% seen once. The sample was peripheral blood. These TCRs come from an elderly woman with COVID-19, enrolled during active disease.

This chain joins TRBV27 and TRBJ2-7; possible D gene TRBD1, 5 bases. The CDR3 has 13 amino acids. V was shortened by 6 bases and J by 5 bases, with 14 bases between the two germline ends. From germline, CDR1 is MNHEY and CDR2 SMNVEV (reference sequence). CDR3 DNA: TGTGCCAGCAGAGCCAGGGTTTTCAACGAGCAGTACTTC. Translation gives CASRARVFNEQYF.

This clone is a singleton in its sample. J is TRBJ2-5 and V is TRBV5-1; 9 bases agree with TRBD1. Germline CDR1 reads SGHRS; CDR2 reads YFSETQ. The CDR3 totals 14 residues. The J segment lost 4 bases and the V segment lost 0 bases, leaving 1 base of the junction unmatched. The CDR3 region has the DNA TGCGCCAGCAGCTTGGACAGGGGGCGAGAGACCCAGTACTTC. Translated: CASSLDRGRETQYF.

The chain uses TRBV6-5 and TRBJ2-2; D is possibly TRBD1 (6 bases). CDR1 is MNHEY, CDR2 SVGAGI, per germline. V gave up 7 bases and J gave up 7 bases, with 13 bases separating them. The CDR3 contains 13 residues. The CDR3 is CASTSGDIGELFF. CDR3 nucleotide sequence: TGTGCCAGCACCTCCGGGGACATCGGGGAGCTGTTTTTT.

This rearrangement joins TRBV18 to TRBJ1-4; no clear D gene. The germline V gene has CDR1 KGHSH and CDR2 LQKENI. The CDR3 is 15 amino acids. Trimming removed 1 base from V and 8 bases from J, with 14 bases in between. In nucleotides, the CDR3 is TGTGCCAGCTCACCACTAGGAGGTGGCGGGGAAAAACTGTTTTTT. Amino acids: CASSPLGGGGEKLFF.

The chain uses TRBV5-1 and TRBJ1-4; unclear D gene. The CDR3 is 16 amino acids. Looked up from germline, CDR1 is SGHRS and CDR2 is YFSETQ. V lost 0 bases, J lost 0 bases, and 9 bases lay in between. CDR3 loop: CASSLVLRATNEKLFF. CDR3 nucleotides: TGCGCCAGCAGCTTGGTTCTCCGGGCAACTAATGAAAAACTGTTTTTT.

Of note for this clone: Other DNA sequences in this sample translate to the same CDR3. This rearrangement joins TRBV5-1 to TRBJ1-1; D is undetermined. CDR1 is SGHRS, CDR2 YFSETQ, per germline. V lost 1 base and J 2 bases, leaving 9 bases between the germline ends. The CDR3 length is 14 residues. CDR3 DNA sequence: TGCGCCAGCAGCTTGTCAGGCCTCAACACTGAAGCTTTCTTT. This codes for CASSLSGLNTEAFF.

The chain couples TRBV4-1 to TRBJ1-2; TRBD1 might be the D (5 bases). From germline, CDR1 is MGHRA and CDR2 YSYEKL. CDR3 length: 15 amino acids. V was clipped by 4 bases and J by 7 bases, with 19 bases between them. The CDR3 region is CASSRRNSRGGGYTF. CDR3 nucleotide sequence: TGCGCCAGCAGCCGAAGGAATTCAAGGGGCGGTGGCTACACCTTC.

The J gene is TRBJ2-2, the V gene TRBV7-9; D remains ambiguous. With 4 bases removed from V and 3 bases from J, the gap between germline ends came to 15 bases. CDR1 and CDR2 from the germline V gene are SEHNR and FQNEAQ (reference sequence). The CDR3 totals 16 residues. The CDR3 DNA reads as TGTGCCAGCAGCTCCGCTCGAGGCCCGCACACCGGGGAGCTGTTTTTT. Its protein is CASSSARGPHTGELFF.

The DNA of the CDR3 is TGTGCCAGCAGTTTTGGGGCTCATGAGCAGTTCTTC. It specifies CASSFGAHEQFF. V is TRBV27 and J is TRBJ2-1, with D possibly matching TRBD1 (5 bases). Trimming took off 3 bases at V and 8 bases at J, with 8 bases between the two ends. Germline-derived CDR1 and CDR2 are MNHEY and SMNVEV (reference sequence). The CDR3 runs 12 residues.

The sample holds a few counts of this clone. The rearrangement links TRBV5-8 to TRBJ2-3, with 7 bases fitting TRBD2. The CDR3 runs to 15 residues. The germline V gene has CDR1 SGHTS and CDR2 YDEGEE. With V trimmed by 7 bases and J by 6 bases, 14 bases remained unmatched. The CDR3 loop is CASQRRGLIRDTQYF. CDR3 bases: TGTGCCAGCCAAAGGCGGGGGTTGATTCGGGATACGCAGTATTTT.

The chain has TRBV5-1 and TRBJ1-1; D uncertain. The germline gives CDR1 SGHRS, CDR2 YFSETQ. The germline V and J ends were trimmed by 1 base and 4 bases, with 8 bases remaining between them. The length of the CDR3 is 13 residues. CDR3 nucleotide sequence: TGCGCCAGCAGCTTGCAGGATAGCACTGAAGCTTTCTTT. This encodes CASSLQDSTEAFF.

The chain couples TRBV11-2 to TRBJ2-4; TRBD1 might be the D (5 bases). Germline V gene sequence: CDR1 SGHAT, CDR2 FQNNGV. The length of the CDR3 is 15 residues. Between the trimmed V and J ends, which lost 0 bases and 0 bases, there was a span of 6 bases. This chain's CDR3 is CASSLEGRAKNIQYF. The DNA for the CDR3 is TGTGCCAGCAGCTTAGAGGGGCGAGCCAAAAACATTCAGTACTTC.

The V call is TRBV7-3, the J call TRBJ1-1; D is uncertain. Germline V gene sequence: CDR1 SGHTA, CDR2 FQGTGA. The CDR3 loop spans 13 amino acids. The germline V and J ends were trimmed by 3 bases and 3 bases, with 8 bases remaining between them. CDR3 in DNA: TGTGCCAGCAGCTTGTCCCGGTACACTGAAGCTTTCTTT. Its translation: CASSLSRYTEAFF.

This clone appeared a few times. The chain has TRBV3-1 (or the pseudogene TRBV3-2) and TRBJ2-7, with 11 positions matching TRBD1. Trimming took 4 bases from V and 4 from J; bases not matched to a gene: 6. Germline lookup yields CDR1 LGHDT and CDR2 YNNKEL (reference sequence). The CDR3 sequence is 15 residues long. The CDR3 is CASSLGTGGDYEQYF. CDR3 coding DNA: TGTGCCAGCAGCCTCGGGACAGGGGGAGATTACGAGCAGTACTTC.

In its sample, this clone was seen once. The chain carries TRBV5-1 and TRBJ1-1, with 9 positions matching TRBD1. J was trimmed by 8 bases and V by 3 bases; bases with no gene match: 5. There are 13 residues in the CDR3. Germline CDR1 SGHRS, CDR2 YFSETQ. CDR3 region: CASSSRQGEEAFF. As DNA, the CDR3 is TGCGCCAGCAGCTCCCGACAGGGGGAAGAAGCTTTCTTT.

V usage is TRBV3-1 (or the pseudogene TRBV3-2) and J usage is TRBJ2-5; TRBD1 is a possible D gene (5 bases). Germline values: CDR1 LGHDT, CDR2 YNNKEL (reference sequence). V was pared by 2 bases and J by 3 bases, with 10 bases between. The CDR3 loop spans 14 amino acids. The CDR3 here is CASSQRGPKETQYF. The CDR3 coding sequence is TGTGCCAGCAGCCAAAGGGGCCCGAAAGAGACCCAGTACTTC.

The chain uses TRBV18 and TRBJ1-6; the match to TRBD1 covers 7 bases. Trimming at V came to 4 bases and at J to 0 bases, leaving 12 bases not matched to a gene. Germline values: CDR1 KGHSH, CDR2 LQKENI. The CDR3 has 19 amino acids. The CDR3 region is CASSQTPPTGSSYNSPLHF. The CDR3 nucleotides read TGTGCCAGCTCACAGACCCCTCCGACAGGGAGCTCCTATAATTCACCCCTCCACTTT.

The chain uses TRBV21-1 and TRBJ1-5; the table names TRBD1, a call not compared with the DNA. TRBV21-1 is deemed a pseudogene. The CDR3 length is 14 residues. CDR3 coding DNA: TGTGCCAGCACTGGCCAGGGGGGCAATCAGCCCCAGCATTTT. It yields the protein CASTGQGGNQPQHF.

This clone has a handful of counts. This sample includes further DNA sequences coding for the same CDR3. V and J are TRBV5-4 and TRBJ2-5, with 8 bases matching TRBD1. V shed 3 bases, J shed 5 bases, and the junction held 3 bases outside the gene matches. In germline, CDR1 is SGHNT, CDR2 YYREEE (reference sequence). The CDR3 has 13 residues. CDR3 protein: CASSSQGAETQYF. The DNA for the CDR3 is TGTGCCAGCAGCTCCCAGGGGGCCGAGACCCAGTACTTC.

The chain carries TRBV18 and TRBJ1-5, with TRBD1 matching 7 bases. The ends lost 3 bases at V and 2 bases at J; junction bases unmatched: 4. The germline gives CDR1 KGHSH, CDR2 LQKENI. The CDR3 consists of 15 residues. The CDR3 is CASSPQTGGNQPQHF. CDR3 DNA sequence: TGTGCCAGCTCACCCCAAACAGGGGGCAATCAGCCCCAGCATTTT.

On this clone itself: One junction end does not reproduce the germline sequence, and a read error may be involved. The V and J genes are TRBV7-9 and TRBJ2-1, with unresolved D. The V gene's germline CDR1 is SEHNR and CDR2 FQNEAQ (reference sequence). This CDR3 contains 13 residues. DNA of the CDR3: TGTGCCAGCAGCTCCGGAGCCTACAATGAGAAGTTCTTC. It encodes CASSSGAYNEKFF.

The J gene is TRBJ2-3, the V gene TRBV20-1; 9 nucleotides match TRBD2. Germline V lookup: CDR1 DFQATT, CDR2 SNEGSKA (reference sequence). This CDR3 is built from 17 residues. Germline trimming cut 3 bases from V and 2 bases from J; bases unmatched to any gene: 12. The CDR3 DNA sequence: TGCAGTGCTAGTATTAGCGGGAGAAAGGTAGTCACAGATACGCAGTATTTT. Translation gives CSASISGRKVVTDTQYF.

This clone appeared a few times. The CDR3 is CASSYFSQGALQPQHF. The CDR3 DNA reads as TGTGCCAGCAGTTACTTCTCACAGGGGGCTCTTCAGCCCCAGCATTTT. The chain employs TRBV6-6 and TRBJ1-5; TRBD1 matches 9 bases. The CDR3 is made up of 16 amino acids. J gave up 6 bases and V 1 base, and 7 bases lay outside the gene matches. Germline V gene data show CDR1 as MNHNY and CDR2 as SVGAGI (reference sequence).

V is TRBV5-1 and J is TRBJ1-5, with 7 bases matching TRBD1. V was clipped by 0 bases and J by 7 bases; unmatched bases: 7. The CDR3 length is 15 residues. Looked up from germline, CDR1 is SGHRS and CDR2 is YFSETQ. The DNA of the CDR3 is TGCGCCAGCAGCTTGGTGGCAGGGGGAGAGCAGCCCCAGCATTTT. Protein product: CASSLVAGGEQPQHF.

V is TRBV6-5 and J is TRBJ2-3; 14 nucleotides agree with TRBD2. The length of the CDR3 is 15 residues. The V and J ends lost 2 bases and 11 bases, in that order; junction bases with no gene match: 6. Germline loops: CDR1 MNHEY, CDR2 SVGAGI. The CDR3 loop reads CASSYPGTSGGMQYF. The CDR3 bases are TGTGCCAGCAGTTACCCCGGGACTAGCGGGGGCATGCAGTATTTT.

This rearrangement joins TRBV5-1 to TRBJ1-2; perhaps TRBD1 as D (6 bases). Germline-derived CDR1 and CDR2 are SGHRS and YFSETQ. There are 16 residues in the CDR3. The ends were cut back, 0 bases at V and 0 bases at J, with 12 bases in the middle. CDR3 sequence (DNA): TGCGCCAGCAGCTTGGGGGACATATTTTCTAACTATGGCTACACCTTC. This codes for CASSLGDIFSNYGYTF. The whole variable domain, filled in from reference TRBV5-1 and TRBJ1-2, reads KAGVTQTPRYLIKTRGQQVTLSCSPISGHRSVSWYQQTPGQGLQFLFEYFSETQRNKGNFPGRFSGRQFSNSRSEMNVSTLELGDSALYLCASSLGDIFSNYGYTFGSGTRLTVV.

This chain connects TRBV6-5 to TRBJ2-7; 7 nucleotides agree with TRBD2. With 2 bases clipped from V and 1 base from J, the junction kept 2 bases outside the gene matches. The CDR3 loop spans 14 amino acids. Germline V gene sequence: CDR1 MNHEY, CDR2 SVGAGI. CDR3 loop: CASSYGGGSYEQYF. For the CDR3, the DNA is TGTGCCAGCAGTTACGGGGGAGGGTCCTACGAGCAGTACTTC.

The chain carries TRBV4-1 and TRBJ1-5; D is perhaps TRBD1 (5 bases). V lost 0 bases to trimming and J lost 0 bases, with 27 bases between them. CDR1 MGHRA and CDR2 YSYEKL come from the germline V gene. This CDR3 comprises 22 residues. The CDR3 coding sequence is TGCGCCAGCAGCCAAGATCATTGGGCAGGGCGAGCCATCGGCTATAGCAATCAGCCCCAGCATTTT. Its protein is CASSQDHWAGRAIGYSNQPQHF.

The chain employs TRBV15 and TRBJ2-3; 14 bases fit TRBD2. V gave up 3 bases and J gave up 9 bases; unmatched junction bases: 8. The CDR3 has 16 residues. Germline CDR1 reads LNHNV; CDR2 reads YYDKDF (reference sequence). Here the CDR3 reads CATSSSQTSGGVTQYF. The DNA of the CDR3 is TGTGCCACCAGCAGTTCTCAGACTAGCGGGGGGGTGACGCAGTATTTT.

The CDR3 DNA sequence: TGTGCCAGCAGCCGTCACTATAATTCACCCCTCCACTTT. Its translation: CASSRHYNSPLHF. The chain carries TRBV14 and TRBJ1-6; no clear D. Germline V gene sequence: CDR1 SGHDN, CDR2 FVKESK. Trimming took off 4 bases at V and 3 bases at J, with 4 bases between the two ends. This CDR3 spans 13 amino acids. Combining the CDR3 with reference TRBV14 and TRBJ1-6 gives the whole variable domain EAGVTQFPSHSVIEKGQTVTLRCDPISGHDNLYWYRRVMGKEIKFLLHFVKESKQDESGMPNNRFLAERTGGTYSTLKVQPAELEDSGVYFCASSRHYNSPLHFGNGTRLTVT.

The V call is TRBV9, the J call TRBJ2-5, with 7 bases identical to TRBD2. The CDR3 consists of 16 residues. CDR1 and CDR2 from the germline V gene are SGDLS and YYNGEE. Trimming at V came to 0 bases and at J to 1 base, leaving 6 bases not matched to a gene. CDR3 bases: TGTGCCAGCAGCGTAGGGGGTCGGGGGGTCCAAGAGACCCAGTACTTC. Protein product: CASSVGGRGVQETQYF. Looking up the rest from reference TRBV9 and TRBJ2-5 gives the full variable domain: DSGVTQTPKHLITATGQRVTLRCSPRSGDLSVYWYQQSLDQGLQFLIQYYNGEERAKGNILERFSAQQFPDLHSELNLSSLELGDSALYFCASSVGGRGVQETQYFGPGTRLLVL.

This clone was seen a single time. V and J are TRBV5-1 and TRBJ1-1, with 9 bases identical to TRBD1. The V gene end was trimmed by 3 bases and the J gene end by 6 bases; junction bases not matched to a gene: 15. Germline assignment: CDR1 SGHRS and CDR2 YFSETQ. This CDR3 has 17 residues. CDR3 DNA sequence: TGCGCCAGCAGCTCTCGGGGCAGCCCGGACAGGGGAGCTGAAGCTTTCTTT. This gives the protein CASSSRGSPDRGAEAFF.